This T cell receptor beta chain was recovered during a study of blood T cell repertoires in COVID-19. Study information: Sources were T cells, B-cell-depleted T cells, or PBMCs; the material itself was cDNA or gDNA.

Sequencing was performed with immunoSEQ multiplex PCR; in TCRdb, only in-frame clones are kept and a portion is missing. The sample consists of hundreds of thousands of clones, around 91% of them appearing once. The CDR3 is 16 residues long. The V gene lost 7 bases and the J gene lost 2 bases, with 19 bases spanning the gap. The germline V gene has CDR1 SGHTA and CDR2 FQGNSA. The sequenced material came from peripheral blood. This clonotype was obtained from a woman in her late teens or twenties who had recovered from COVID-19. This sequence joins TRBV7-2 and TRBJ2-3; TRBD2 might be the D (6 bases). CDR3 nucleotide sequence: TGTGCCAGCACCCTAAGGTGGAGGGTATACACAGATACGCAGTATTTT. It translates to CASTLRWRVYTDTQYF.